This T cell receptor (beta chain) was found in a study of early stage breast cancer tumors. Study results and caveats: Compared with adjacent normal breast, tumors showed 2 to 2.5-fold denser, more clonal T cells. Blood repertoires resembled normal breast more than tumor.

Each sample had two DNA replicates, roughly 0.5 ug blood or roughly 1.6 ug tissue. Sequencing used immunoSEQ multiplex PCR; TCRdb keeps in-frame clones, though not all of them. The sample shows 8,500 to 10,000 clones, 71% of them seen only once. CDR3 length equals 17 residues. Looked up from germline, CDR1 is SGHRS and CDR2 is YFSETQ. Deletions cut 0 bases from V and 4 bases from J, with 17 bases between. Enough DNA from normal breast tissue often took roughly 85-310 mg. Concerning this clone: Its antigen is undetermined.

The TCR comes from a person aged 60 to 70 with breast cancer. This chain uses TRBV5-1 with TRBJ2-1; possible D gene TRBD2, 6 bases. The sample taken for sequencing was normal breast tissue next to the tumor. The CDR3 nucleotides read TGCGCCAGCAGCTTGGGGGACTTTCAGACCCGATACAATGAGCAGTTCTTC. Its translation: CASSLGDFQTRYNEQFF.